This T cell receptor (beta chain) was captured in a study of blood T cell repertoires in COVID-19 (TCRdb year 2020). For the wider study: The collaborator samples originated in the United States, Italy and Spain and spanned the acute and convalescent phases of COVID-19. The prospective study material was composed of cDNA or gDNA derived from T cells, B-cell-depleted T cells, or PBMCs. Subjects who had been exposed to COVID-19, were actively infected with it, or had recovered from it provided the deeply sampled blood TCRbeta repertoires that made up the dataset. The repertoires were released in a freely available public database meant as a resource for research on the immune response to SARS-CoV-2. Samples were obtained from the ongoing ImmuneRACE study (first 160 participants) and from 950 to 1,500 subjects provided by 6 global collaborators. The sample metadata nearly always contained a de-identified subject ID, COVID-19 status, age in years and sex. Where HLA class I and class II types were available, the types were taken from metadata supplied by the sample provider, not from assay-based typing.

Each collaborating institution followed its own protocols to collect whole blood in K2EDTA tubes. For TCRbeta analysis, collaborators shipped samples as frozen whole blood, isolated PBMCs, or DNA extracted from either of those sample types. TCRbeta CDR3 regions were amplified from genomic DNA using the immunoSEQ Assay, a bias-controlled multiplex PCR. The original methods were these. Within the assay, amplification of reference gene primers was used to estimate how many nucleated cells each sample contained. Sequence reads were collapsed and filtered to measure the absolute abundance of every unique TCRbeta CDR3 rearrangement. For each sample, productive Simpson clonality was calculated as the square root of Simpson's diversity index over productive rearrangements. Held by TCRdb, this immuneACCESS table contains in-frame sequences only and omits some clones. Under half of the omission traces to an unresolved V gene where checked; the cause of the rest is unknown. V, J and clone size derive from that table, while D and trimming were established from the DNA sequence. This sample gives tens of thousands of clones in total; roughly 76% of them show up just once. About 15% of the sample is taken by the ten largest.

The full study reports these points: The amount of clinical and demographic metadata varied by source and participant and was provided uncurated.

As for this clone: The antigen this receptor binds is unknown. No much larger clone is present one base from it, and per-base qualities are unavailable.

This TCR was sampled from a man aged 65 to 79 with active or convalescent COVID-19. The sequencing sample was made of peripheral blood.

The DNA sequence is as follows: TGCAGCGTTGGGTACAGCTACTCTGGGGCCAACGTCCTGACTTTC. Its translation reads: CSVGYSYSGANVLTF. The chain joins TRBV29-1 to TRBJ2-6; confidence is insufficient to name the D gene. At the junction V is shortened by 4 bases and J by 0 bases, with 10 bases in between. The CDR3 numbers 15 residues from cysteine through phenylalanine. Kept here is only the CDR3 DNA, which spans 45 bases and is read in frame from base 1. CDR1 is given as SQVTM and CDR2 as ANQGSEA, both from the germline V gene.